This T cell receptor beta chain was identified during a study of blood T cell repertoires in COVID-19. Whole-study context: The analysed material was cDNA or gDNA that came from T cells, B-cell-depleted T cells, or PBMCs.

The table lists this clone with a few counts. Repertoires were generated with immunoSEQ multiplex PCR, while TCRdb's copy carries only in-frame clones and drops some. The table lists some 390,000 clones, 85% to 90% of them singletons. The J segment lost 0 bases and the V segment lost 4 bases, leaving 3 bases of the junction unmatched. Germline V gives CDR1 MGHDK, CDR2 SYGVNS. This CDR3 spans 15 amino acids. The specimen was PBMCs or T cells enriched from blood (not recorded which). The chain carries TRBV25-1 and TRBJ2-1; 7 bases fit TRBD2. The clonotype was recovered from a man aged 25 to 45 who had recovered from COVID-19. The CDR3: CASSAASGSYNEQFF. The CDR3 DNA reads TGTGCCAGCAGTGCGGCTAGCGGCTCCTACAATGAGCAGTTCTTC.